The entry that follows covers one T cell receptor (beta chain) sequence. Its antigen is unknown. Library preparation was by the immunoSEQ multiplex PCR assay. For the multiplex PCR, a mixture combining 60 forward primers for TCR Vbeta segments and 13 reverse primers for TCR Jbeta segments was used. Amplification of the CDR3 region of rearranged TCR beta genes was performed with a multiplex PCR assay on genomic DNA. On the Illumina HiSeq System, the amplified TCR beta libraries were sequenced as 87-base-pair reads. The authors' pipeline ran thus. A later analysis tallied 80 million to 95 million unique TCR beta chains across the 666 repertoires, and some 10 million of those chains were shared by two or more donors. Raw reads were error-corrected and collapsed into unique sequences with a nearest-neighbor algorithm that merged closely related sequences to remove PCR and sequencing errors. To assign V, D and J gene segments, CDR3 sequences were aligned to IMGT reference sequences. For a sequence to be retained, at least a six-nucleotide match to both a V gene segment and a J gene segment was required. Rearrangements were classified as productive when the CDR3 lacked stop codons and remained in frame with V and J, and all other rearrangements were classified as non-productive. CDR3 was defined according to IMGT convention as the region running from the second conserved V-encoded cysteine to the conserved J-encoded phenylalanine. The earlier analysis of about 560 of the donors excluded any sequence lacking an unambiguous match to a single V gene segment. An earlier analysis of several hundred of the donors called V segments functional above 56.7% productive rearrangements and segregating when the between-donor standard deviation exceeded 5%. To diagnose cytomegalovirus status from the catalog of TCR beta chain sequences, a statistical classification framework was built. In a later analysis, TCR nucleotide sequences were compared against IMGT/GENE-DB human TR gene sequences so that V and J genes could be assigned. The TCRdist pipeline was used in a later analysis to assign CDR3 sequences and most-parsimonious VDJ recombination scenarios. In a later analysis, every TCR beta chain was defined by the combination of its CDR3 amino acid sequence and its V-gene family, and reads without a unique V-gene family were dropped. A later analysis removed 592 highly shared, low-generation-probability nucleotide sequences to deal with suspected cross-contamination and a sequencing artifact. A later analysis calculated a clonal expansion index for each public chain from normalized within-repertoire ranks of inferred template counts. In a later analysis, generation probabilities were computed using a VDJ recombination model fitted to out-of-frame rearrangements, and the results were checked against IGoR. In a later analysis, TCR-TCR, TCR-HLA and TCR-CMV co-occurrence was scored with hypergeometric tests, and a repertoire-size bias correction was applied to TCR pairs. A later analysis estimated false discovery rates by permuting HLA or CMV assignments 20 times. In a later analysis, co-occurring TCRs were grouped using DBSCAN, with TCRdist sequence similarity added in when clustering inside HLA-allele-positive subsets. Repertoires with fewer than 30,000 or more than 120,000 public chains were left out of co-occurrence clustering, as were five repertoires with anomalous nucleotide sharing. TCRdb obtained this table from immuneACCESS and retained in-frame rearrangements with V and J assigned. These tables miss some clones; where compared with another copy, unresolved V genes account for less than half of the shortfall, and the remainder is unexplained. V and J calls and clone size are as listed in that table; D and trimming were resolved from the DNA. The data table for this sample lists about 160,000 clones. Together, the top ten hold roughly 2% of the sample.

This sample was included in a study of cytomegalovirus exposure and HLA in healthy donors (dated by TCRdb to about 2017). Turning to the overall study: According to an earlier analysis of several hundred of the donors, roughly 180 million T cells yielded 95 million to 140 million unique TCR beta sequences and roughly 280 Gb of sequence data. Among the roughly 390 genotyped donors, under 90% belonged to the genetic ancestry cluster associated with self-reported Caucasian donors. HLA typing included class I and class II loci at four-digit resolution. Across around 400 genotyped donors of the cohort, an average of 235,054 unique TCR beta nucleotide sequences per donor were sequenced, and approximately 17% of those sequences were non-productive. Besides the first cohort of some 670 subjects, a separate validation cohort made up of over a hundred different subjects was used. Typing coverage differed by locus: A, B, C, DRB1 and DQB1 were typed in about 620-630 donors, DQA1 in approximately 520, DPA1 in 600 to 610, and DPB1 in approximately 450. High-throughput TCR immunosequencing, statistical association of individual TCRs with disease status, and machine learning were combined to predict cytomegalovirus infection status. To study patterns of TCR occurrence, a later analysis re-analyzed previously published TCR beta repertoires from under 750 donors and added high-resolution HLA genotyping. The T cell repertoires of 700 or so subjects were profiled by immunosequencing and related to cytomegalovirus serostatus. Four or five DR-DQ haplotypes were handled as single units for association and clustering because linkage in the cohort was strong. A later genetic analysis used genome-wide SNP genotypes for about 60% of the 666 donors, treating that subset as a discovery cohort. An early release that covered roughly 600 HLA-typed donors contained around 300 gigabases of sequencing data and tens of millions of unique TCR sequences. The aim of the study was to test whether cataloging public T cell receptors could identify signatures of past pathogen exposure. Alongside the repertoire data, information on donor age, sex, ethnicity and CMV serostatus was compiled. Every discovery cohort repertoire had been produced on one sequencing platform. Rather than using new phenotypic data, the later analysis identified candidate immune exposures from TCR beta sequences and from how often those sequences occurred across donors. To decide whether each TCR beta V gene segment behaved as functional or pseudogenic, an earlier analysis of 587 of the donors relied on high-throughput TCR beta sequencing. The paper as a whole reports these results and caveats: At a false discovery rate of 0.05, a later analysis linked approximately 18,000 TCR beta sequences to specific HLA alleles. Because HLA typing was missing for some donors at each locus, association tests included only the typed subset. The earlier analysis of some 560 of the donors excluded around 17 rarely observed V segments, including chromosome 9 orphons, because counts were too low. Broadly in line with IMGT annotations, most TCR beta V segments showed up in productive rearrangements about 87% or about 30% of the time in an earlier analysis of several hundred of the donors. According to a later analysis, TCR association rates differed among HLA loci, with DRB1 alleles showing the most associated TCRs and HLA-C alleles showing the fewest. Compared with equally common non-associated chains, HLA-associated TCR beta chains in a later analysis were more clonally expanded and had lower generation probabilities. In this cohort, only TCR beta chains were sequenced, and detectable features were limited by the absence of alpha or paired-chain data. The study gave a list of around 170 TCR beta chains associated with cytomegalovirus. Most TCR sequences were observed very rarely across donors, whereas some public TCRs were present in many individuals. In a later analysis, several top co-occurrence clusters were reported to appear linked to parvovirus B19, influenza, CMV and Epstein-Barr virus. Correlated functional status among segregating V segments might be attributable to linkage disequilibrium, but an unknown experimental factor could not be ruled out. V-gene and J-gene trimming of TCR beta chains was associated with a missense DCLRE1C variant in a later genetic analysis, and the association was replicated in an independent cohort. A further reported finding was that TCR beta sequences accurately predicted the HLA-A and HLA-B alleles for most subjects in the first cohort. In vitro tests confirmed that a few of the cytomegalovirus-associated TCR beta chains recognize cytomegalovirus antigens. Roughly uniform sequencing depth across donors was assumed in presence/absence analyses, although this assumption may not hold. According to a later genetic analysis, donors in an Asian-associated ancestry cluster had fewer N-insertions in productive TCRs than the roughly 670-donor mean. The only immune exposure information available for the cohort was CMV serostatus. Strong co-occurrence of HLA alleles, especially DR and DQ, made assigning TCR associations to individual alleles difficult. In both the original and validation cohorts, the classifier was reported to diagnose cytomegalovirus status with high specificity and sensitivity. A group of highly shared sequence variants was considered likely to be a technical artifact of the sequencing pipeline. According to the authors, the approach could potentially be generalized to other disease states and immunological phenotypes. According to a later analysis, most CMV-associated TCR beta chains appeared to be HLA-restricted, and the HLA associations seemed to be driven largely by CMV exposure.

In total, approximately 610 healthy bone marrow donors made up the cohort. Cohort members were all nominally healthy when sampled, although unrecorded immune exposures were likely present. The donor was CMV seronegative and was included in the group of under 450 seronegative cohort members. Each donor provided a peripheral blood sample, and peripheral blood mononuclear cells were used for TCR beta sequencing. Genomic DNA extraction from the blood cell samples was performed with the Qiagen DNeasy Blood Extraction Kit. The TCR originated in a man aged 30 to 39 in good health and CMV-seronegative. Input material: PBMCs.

The CDR3 region has the sequence CASSELTGASGANVLTF. In nucleotides, the sequence is TGTGCCAGCAGTGAACTCACAGGGGCCTCTGGGGCCAACGTCCTGACTTTC. The V gene is TRBV25-1 and the J gene is TRBJ2-6; TRBD1 lines up with 7 middle nucleotides. CDR1 and CDR2 are drawn from the germline V gene: MGHDK, SYGVNS. V trim: 2 bases; J trim: 0 bases; unmatched bases: 4. The CDR3 measures 17 amino acids from cysteine to phenylalanine. Solely the CDR3 DNA is kept, with 51 bases framed from the first base.